This TCR beta chain stems from a study of T cells in Graves' hyperthyroidism and ophthalmopathy. Whole-study results and caveats: Ophthalmopathy got predicted by the model a median about six months before its onset. In blood, most of the thyroid clonotypes expanded above 0.001 were also present.

Pregnant or lactating patients were excluded, as were those with uncontrolled infection or other autoimmune disease. Fresh peripheral blood, approximately 9.7 ml, was the source of the PBMCs. Trimming left V 6 bases short and J 4 bases short, with 10 bases between. Germline V gene sequence: CDR1 KGHSH, CDR2 LQKENI. This CDR3 comprises 13 residues. Many counts were recorded for this clonotype. Its antigen is not identified. RNA transcripts served as the template for amplifying TCR beta CDR3 regions. The HTBI set primed first-round TCR CDR3 RT-PCR. TCRdb analysed the multiplex PCR reads with MiXCR anew, one entry per CDR3 protein. This sample has fewer than 450,000 distinct CDR3 sequences, with around 15% found just once.

The source is a woman aged 55-70 years with Graves' ophthalmopathy. The sample was blood. The genes are TRBV18 and TRBJ2-1; D ambiguous. CDR3 DNA: TGTGCCAGCTCGCGGACGTTGTACAATGAGCAGTTCTTC. Its protein product is CASSRTLYNEQFF.